These T cell receptor beta chains were read from a single sample in a study of blood T cell repertoires in COVID-19. Produced via immunoSEQ multiplex PCR; TCRdb's table is partial and in-frame only. The table has some 130,000 clones, just over 85% seen once. Sequenced: PBMCs or T cells enriched from blood (not recorded which). The receptor set was obtained from a man in his forties or fifties who had recovered from COVID-19. Both conserved end residues are part of each CDR3. The D gene is left open where the match is weak. Where a row states a size, it is once, few, many or the class of an expanded clone; other rows omit it.

d_call,clone_size,v_call,j_call,cdr3_aa,cdr3_nt
NA,NA,TRBV7-2,TRBJ1-5,CASSLGGKSNQPQHF,TGTGCCAGCAGCTTAGGAGGGAAGAGCAATCAGCCCCAGCATTTT
NA,NA,TRBV6-5,TRBJ1-1,CASSHRQAWAFF,TGTGCCAGCAGCCATCGACAGGCTTGGGCTTTCTTT
TRBD1,few,TRBV28,TRBJ1-2,CASRPGTGGGYTF,TGTGCCAGCAGACCCGGGACAGGGGGAGGCTACACCTTC
NA,NA,TRBV7-9,TRBJ1-3,CASSSGTALGNTIYF,TGTGCCAGCAGCTCGGGAACGGCGTTGGGAAACACCATATATTTT
NA,NA,TRBV18,TRBJ1-3,CASSRGHAASGNTIYF,TGTGCCAGCTCACGAGGACACGCCGCCTCTGGAAACACCATATATTTT
NA,once,TRBV6-1,TRBJ1-2,CASSDERGQGPYELGYTF,TGTGCCAGCAGTGACGAGCGGGGCCAGGGACCCTATGAGCTGGGCTACACCTTC
NA,NA,TRBV7-3,TRBJ1-2,CASSLTQGNYGYTF,TGTGCCAGCAGCTTAACGCAGGGAAACTATGGCTACACCTTC
NA,NA,TRBV3-1/TRBV3-2,TRBJ1-1,CASSQGATGAEAFF,TGTGCCAGCAGCCAAGGGGCGACGGGAGCTGAAGCTTTCTTT
NA,NA,TRBV18,TRBJ1-3,CASSPWTRENTIYF,TGTGCCAGCTCACCATGGACACGAGAAAACACCATATATTTT
NA,NA,TRBV24-1,TRBJ1-5,CATSPRGGYQPQHF,TGTGCCACCAGTCCCCGGGGAGGGTATCAGCCCCAGCATTTT
NA,NA,TRBV3-1/TRBV3-2,TRBJ2-4,CASSRDRDIQYF,TGTGCCAGCAGCCGAGATCGGGACATTCAGTACTTC
TRBD2,NA,TRBV3-1/TRBV3-2,TRBJ2-5,CASSPWTSGRPAQYF,TGTGCCAGCAGTCCATGGACTAGCGGGAGACCGGCCCAGTACTTC
NA,NA,TRBV5-5,TRBJ1-2,CASSLVVRSNYGYTF,TGTGCCAGCAGCTTGGTGGTCAGGTCTAACTATGGCTACACCTTC
NA,NA,TRBV6-5,TRBJ1-5,CASKETGYQPQHF,TGTGCCAGCAAAGAAACAGGTTACCAGCCCCAGCATTTT
NA,NA,TRBV11-1,TRBJ2-3,CASSLTDTQYF,TGTGCCAGCAGCCTCACAGATACGCAGTATTTT
NA,NA,TRBV4-3,TRBJ1-2,CASSQESHKGYGYTF,TGCGCCAGCAGCCAAGAATCCCATAAGGGGTATGGCTACACCTTC
NA,NA,TRBV5-1,TRBJ1-1,CASSLDRHRDTEAFF,TGCGCCAGCAGCTTGGACAGGCATAGGGACACTGAAGCTTTCTTT
TRBD1,NA,TRBV19,TRBJ1-1,CASSFFSGTVNTEAFF,TGTGCCAGTAGTTTCTTTTCCGGGACAGTCAACACTGAAGCTTTCTTT
NA,NA,TRBV5-1,TRBJ1-1,CASSPRGSMNTEAFF,TGCGCCAGCAGCCCCCGGGGTAGCATGAACACTGAAGCTTTCTTT
NA,NA,TRBV2,TRBJ1-4,CASSEDRATNEKLFF,TGTGCCAGCAGTGAAGACCGAGCAACTAATGAAAAACTGTTTTTT
TRBD2,NA,TRBV7-3,TRBJ2-3,CASSATSGITDTQYF,TGTGCCAGCAGCGCGACTAGCGGGATCACAGATACGCAGTATTTT
NA,NA,TRBV7-2,TRBJ2-5,CASSGGSSGRETQYF,TGTGCCAGCAGCGGGGGCTCTAGTGGGAGAGAGACCCAGTACTTC
NA,once,TRBV25-1,TRBJ2-2,CASSRGELFF,TGTGCCAGCAGCCGTGGGGAGCTGTTTTTT
NA,NA,TRBV2,TRBJ2-5,CASRQRGDASREETQYF,TGTGCCAGCAGGCAGCGAGGCGATGCTTCCCGAGAAGAGACCCAGTACTTC
NA,NA,TRBV7-3,TRBJ1-1,CASSLIGREAFF,TGTGCCAGCAGCTTAATAGGCAGGGAAGCTTTCTTT
TRBD2,NA,TRBV4-2,TRBJ2-1,CASSHSGGADNEQFF,TGTGCCAGCAGCCATAGCGGGGGGGCCGACAATGAGCAGTTCTTC
TRBD2,NA,TRBV7-3,TRBJ2-1,CASSLAGPSYNEQFF,TGTGCCAGCAGTTTAGCGGGGCCCTCCTACAATGAGCAGTTCTTC
NA,NA,TRBV5-8,TRBJ1-3,CASSQVYSGNTIYF,TGTGCCAGCAGCCAGGTTTATTCTGGAAACACCATATATTTT
TRBD2,NA,TRBV10-3,TRBJ2-7,CAISGGLAGVSYEQYF,TGTGCCATCAGCGGAGGACTAGCGGGAGTTTCCTACGAGCAGTACTTC
TRBD2,NA,TRBV5-1,TRBJ2-2,CASSASGGAGGELFF,TGCGCCAGCAGCGCGAGCGGGGGGGCCGGCGGGGAGCTGTTTTTT
NA,NA,TRBV7-9,TRBJ2-7,CASSRDRPEQYF,TGTGCCAGCAGCCGTGACAGACCCGAGCAGTACTTC
NA,few,TRBV19,TRBJ2-5,CASSDTGFSQETQYF,TGTGCCAGTAGTGACACAGGGTTTAGCCAAGAGACCCAGTACTTC
TRBD2,NA,TRBV7-3,TRBJ2-2,CASRAGTSGAIGELFF,TGTGCCAGCAGGGCCGGGACTAGCGGGGCAATCGGGGAGCTGTTTTTT
NA,NA,TRBV28,TRBJ2-1,CASSFSEDNYNEQFF,TGTGCCAGCAGTTTCTCTGAGGACAATTACAATGAGCAGTTCTTC